This T cell receptor beta chain was sequenced for a study of T cell repertoires in cytomegalovirus infection. TCRdb analysed the reads with MiXCR anew, one entry per CDR3 protein. Of just under 550,000 distinct CDR3 sequences listed, around 27% are singletons. Unmatched junction bases numbered 8, after V lost 0 bases and J lost 4 bases. The CDR3 runs 16 residues. Germline V gene data show CDR1 as SGHAT and CDR2 as FQNNGV. Sequenced sample: PBMCs. This sequence was found in a human donor in good health (CMV status not recorded). Some clones in this sample may be carry-over from other donors' samples. The chain is built from TRBV11-2 and TRBJ1-2; 7 nucleotides match TRBD1. CDR3 bases: TGTGCCAGCAGCTTAGATCTAGCCAGGGGGTTCTATGGCTACACCTTC. Translation gives CASSLDLARGFYGYTF. Filled out from reference TRBV11-2 and TRBJ1-2, the complete variable domain reads EAGVAQSPRYKIIEKRQSVAFWCNPISGHATLYWYQQILGQGPKLLIQFQNNGVVDDSQLPKDRFSAERLKGVDSTLKIQPAKLEDSAVYLCASSLDLARGFYGYTFGSGTRLTVV.